A single sample gave rise to the 22 T cell receptor beta chains below, sequenced in a study of T cells in Graves' hyperthyroidism and ophthalmopathy. Regions amplified from RNA transcripts were the TCR beta CDR3 regions. RT-PCR in the first round (using the HTBI primer set) targeted the TCR CDR3. A single record per CDR3 protein comes from TCRdb applying MiXCR to the multiplex PCR reads. The profile shows 350,000 to 400,000 distinct CDR3 sequences, approximately 15% of them singletons. The source material was blood. These receptor sequences come from a woman aged 55-70 years with Graves' hyperthyroidism.

V and J are TRBV28 and TRBJ2-7; 11 bases fit TRBD2. CDR1 and CDR2 from the germline V gene are MDHEN and SYDVKM. V lost 2 bases, J lost 4 bases, and 22 bases stayed unmatched. The length of the CDR3 is 21 residues. CDR3 protein: CASSLDVMGPGDSGREYEQYF. CDR3 sequence (DNA): TGTGCCAGCAGTTTAGACGTTATGGGACCGGGGGATAGCGGGAGGGAATACGAGCAGTACTTC. Full variable domain (missing parts from reference TRBV28 and TRBJ2-7): DVKVTQSSRYLVKRTGEKVFLECVQDMDHENMFWYRQDPGLGLRLIYFSYDVKMKEKGDIPEGYSVSREKKERFSLILESASTNQTSMYLCASSLDVMGPGDSGREYEQYFGPGTRLTVT.

This clonotype was found a few times. The chain combines TRBV18 with TRBJ2-2; no clear D gene. V lost 0 bases and J 3 bases, leaving 14 bases between the germline ends. Per the germline V gene, CDR1 is KGHSH and CDR2 is LQKENI. The CDR3 contains 17 residues. This chain's CDR3 is CASSPPGPYLYTGELFF. The CDR3 DNA reads as TGTGCCAGCTCACCACCGGGTCCCTACCTATACACCGGGGAGCTGTTTTTT.

Note on this clonotype: A much larger clonotype is one base distant, so this may be a read error. J is TRBJ1-2 and V is TRBV28; D gene ambiguous. Germline V gene data show CDR1 as MDHEN and CDR2 as SYDVKM. Trimming removed 10 bases from V and 3 bases from J, with 9 bases in between. The CDR3 sequence is 11 residues long. This chain's CDR3 is CATHDDYGYTF. CDR3 bases: TGTGCCACTCATGATGACTATGGCTACACCTTC.

This clonotype was detected ten times or more. The J gene is TRBJ2-1, the V gene TRBV28; 8 nucleotides line up with TRBD2. V lost 7 bases, J lost 3 bases, and 20 bases stayed unmatched. This CDR3 spans 19 amino acids. CDR1 is MDHEN and CDR2 is SYDVKM in the germline V gene. The CDR3 here is CASIYGIAGFESDYNEQFF. CDR3 DNA sequence: TGTGCCAGCATATATGGAATAGCGGGGTTTGAATCCGACTACAATGAGCAGTTCTTC.

This clonotype was counted a few times. V usage is TRBV6-1 and J usage is TRBJ2-5; D not certain. CDR3 length: 18 residues. Trimming removed 8 bases from V and 5 bases from J, with 30 bases in between. Per germline, CDR1 MNHNS and CDR2 SASEGT. Here the CDR3 DNA reads TGTGCCAGCTATGGGAAGCCGGGTTCTGTCCTTTACCGGGAGACCCAGTACTTC. It yields the protein CASYGKPGSVLYRETQYF.

This clonotype was seen many times. The CDR3 DNA follows: TGTGCCAGCAGCTTACTAACTAACAATGAGCAGTTCTTC. Residues: CASSLLTNNEQFF. The chain joins TRBV7-2 to TRBJ2-1; D call uncertain. CDR1 and CDR2 from the germline V gene are SGHTA and FQGNSA. With 2 bases removed from V and 5 bases from J, the gap between germline ends came to 7 bases. The CDR3 runs 13 residues. The full variable domain, with the rest looked up from reference TRBV7-2 and TRBJ2-1, is GAGVSQSPSNKVTEKGKDVELRCDPISGHTALYWYRQSLGQGLEFLIYFQGNSAPDKSGLPSDRFSAERTGGSVSTLTIQRTQQEDSAVYLCASSLLTNNEQFFGPGTRLTVL.

Only a few counts were recorded for this clonotype. The V and J genes are TRBV11-2 and TRBJ2-7; 8 bases align to TRBD2. V was clipped by 0 bases and J by 2 bases; unmatched bases: 3. This CDR3 is built from 15 residues. Looked up from germline, CDR1 is SGHAT and CDR2 is FQNNGV. CDR3 protein: CASSLESSGTYEQYF. CDR3 in DNA: TGTGCCAGCAGCTTAGAAAGTAGCGGGACCTACGAGCAGTACTTC.

At least ten counts were recorded for this clonotype. The chain couples TRBV20-1 to TRBJ2-5; D gene ambiguous. Germline CDR1 reads DFQATT; CDR2 reads SNEGSKA (reference sequence). Trimming took off 6 bases at V and 5 bases at J, with 13 bases between the two ends. The CDR3 runs to 12 residues. The CDR3 region has the DNA TGCAGTGCAAAGAAGGACCCGGAGACCCAGTACTTC. Translating gives CSAKKDPETQYF.

This clonotype has just one count. This chain uses TRBV18 with TRBJ1-4, with no clear D. Trimming took 6 bases from V and 0 from J, leaving 23 bases between them. CDR3 length: 19 amino acids. Germline loops: CDR1 KGHSH, CDR2 LQKENI. The CDR3 sequence: CASSRKGGAVDATNEKLFF. The DNA of the CDR3 is TGTGCCAGCTCCCGAAAAGGAGGTGCCGTCGATGCAACTAATGAAAAACTGTTTTTT.

This clonotype was counted only a few times. The V call is TRBV19, the J call TRBJ2-1, with D maybe TRBD1 (6 bases). V was clipped by 4 bases and J by 4 bases, with 14 bases between them. CDR3 length: 15 residues. CDR1 and CDR2 (germline): LNHDA, SQIVND (reference sequence). Here the CDR3 reads CASSSRGSGYNEQFF. CDR3 bases: TGTGCCAGTAGTAGTAGGGGGTCTGGGTACAATGAGCAGTTCTTC.

The sample holds many counts of this clonotype. The CDR3 DNA sequence: TGTGCCAGCAGCTCCGGGGGACTAGCGGAGGGGACAGATACGCAGTATTTT. Protein: CASSSGGLAEGTDTQYF. The rearrangement joins TRBV11-3 to TRBJ2-3, with 11 bases matching TRBD2. The ends lost 4 bases at V and 3 bases at J; junction bases unmatched: 9. The CDR3 sequence is 17 residues long. Germline V gene sequence: CDR1 SGHNT, CDR2 YENEEA.

This clonotype has more than one count but fewer than ten. V and J are TRBV15 and TRBJ1-5; 7 positions match TRBD1. Per the germline V gene, CDR1 is LNHNV and CDR2 is YYDKDF (reference sequence). The CDR3 covers 12 residues. The V gene end was trimmed by 9 bases and the J gene end by 6 bases; junction bases not matched to a gene: 5. CDR3 sequence (DNA): TGTGCCACTTCGCAGGGGGGTCAGCCCCAGCATTTT. It is translated as CATSQGGQPQHF.

The rearrangement joins TRBV28 to TRBJ2-7, with 12 positions matching TRBD2. The ends lost 6 bases at V and 4 bases at J; junction bases unmatched: 10. The germline V gene encodes CDR1 MDHEN and CDR2 SYDVKM. The CDR3 runs to 16 residues. CDR3 bases: TGTGCCAGCAGGTCGTGGGCGACTAGCGGGAGATACGAGCAGTACTTC. This codes for CASRSWATSGRYEQYF.

This clonotype was counted many times. This chain connects TRBV20-1 to TRBJ2-3, with 7 positions matching TRBD2. Trimming removed 5 bases from V and 3 bases from J; junction bases left unmatched: 11. The CDR3 has 15 amino acids. Per the germline V gene, CDR1 is DFQATT and CDR2 is SNEGSKA (reference sequence). The CDR3 loop reads CSAPLVGLRTDTQYF. CDR3 nucleotides: TGCAGTGCTCCCCTGGTGGGACTAAGGACAGATACGCAGTATTTT.

In its sample, this clonotype was seen many times. The chain links TRBV28 to TRBJ1-5; 12 nucleotides agree with TRBD1. The CDR3 runs to 14 residues. The V gene end was trimmed by 5 bases and the J gene end by 8 bases; junction bases not matched to a gene: 4. Germline values: CDR1 MDHEN, CDR2 SYDVKM. CDR3 amino acids: CASSQGQGAKPQHF. Here the CDR3 DNA reads TGTGCCAGCAGTCAGGGACAGGGGGCGAAGCCCCAGCATTTT.

With regard to this clonotype: A clone one base away is much larger, so this may be a read error. The chain links TRBV3-1 to TRBJ2-7; TRBD2 aligns across 8 bases. The end of the DNA aligns better with TRBJ2-1, so the J call may be wrong. CDR1 LGHDT and CDR2 YNNKEL come from the germline V gene (reference sequence). The CDR3 is made up of 15 amino acids. CDR3 region: CASSQDWREAYEQFF. The DNA of the CDR3 is TGTGCCAGCAGCCAAGATTGGCGGGAGGCCTACGAGCAGTTCTTC.

This clonotype was counted many times. The chain combines TRBV2 with TRBJ2-2; 9 positions match TRBD1. The CDR3 consists of 15 residues. Germline V gene lookup returns CDR1 SNHLY and CDR2 FYNNEI. Trimming at V came to 6 bases and at J to 3 bases, leaving 5 bases not matched to a gene. This CDR3 is CASSPGQGHTGELFF. Written as DNA, the CDR3 is TGTGCCAGCAGCCCGGGACAGGGACACACCGGGGAGCTGTTTTTT.

At least ten counts were recorded for this clonotype. The chain uses TRBV5-1 and TRBJ2-1; a possible D gene is TRBD1 (5 bases). Germline V CDR1 and CDR2: SGHRS, YFSETQ. V was pared by 0 bases and J by 5 bases, with 9 bases between. The length of the CDR3 is 14 residues. Here the CDR3 reads CASSLDRPNNEQFF. CDR3 DNA sequence: TGCGCCAGCAGCTTGGACAGGCCTAACAATGAGCAGTTCTTC. Full variable domain (remainder filled in from reference TRBV5-1 and TRBJ2-1): KAGVTQTPRYLIKTRGQQVTLSCSPISGHRSVSWYQQTPGQGLQFLFEYFSETQRNKGNFPGRFSGRQFSNSRSEMNVSTLELGDSALYLCASSLDRPNNEQFFGPGTRLTVL.

This clonotype was seen repeatedly, ten times or more. The chain employs TRBV20-1 and TRBJ2-7; 8 bases are a match to TRBD1. Germline-derived CDR1 and CDR2 are DFQATT and SNEGSKA (reference sequence). Losses at the gene ends were 3 bases for V and 2 bases for J; bases not matched to a gene: 6. This CDR3 has 14 amino acids. In DNA form, the CDR3 reads TGCAGTGCTAGTAGCCACAGGGGGACCTACGAGCAGTACTTC. Its translation is CSASSHRGTYEQYF.

The chain uses TRBV10-3 and TRBJ1-1; possibly TRBD1 for D (6 bases). CDR1 and CDR2 from the germline V gene are ENHRY and SYGVKD. V gave up 6 bases and J gave up 3 bases, with 17 bases separating them. This CDR3 contains 15 residues. The CDR3 region has the DNA TGTGCCATCAGACGTACAACAGGGCCAGACACTGAAGCTTTCTTT. Its translation is CAIRRTTGPDTEAFF.

A word on this clonotype: A much larger clone is a single base away; this may be a read error. J is TRBJ1-2 and V is TRBV16; 7 bases agree with TRBD1. This CDR3 is built from 12 residues. CDR1 is KGHSY, CDR2 FQNENV, per germline. Trimming cost V 4 bases and J 7 bases; bases outside gene matches: 3. CDR3 DNA: TGTGCCAGCAGCCCCGACAGGGTTGGCTACACCTTC. Amino acids: CASSPDRVGYTF.

This clonotype was recorded a few times. The rearrangement links TRBV19 to TRBJ2-1; possibly TRBD1 for D (6 bases). This CDR3 contains 15 residues. Germline V CDR1 and CDR2: LNHDA, SQIVND (reference sequence). Trimming pared 1 base from V and 7 bases from J, leaving 14 bases between. CDR3 loop: CASSIGGGVGNEQFF. The DNA of the CDR3 is TGTGCCAGTAGTATAGGAGGGGGTGTGGGTAATGAGCAGTTCTTC.